The rows below give T cell receptor beta chains drawn from one sample of a study of blood T cell repertoires in COVID-19. Measured with immunoSEQ multiplex PCR; TCRdb has only the in-frame clones, and not every one. The sample carries approximately 140,000 clones, around three quarters recorded once. Sequencing was done on a sample of peripheral blood. The source of these receptors is a man over 45 with acute or convalescent COVID-19. The CDR3 runs from the conserved cysteine through the conserved F or W. D genes are given only for firm matches. For some rows the clone size is stated as once, few or many, or as a class when expanded; others skip it.

D gene: .; J gene: TRBJ1-6; clone size: once; V gene: TRBV5-1; CDR3 protein: CASSLAGAPLHF; CDR3 DNA: TGCGCCAGCAGCTTGGCCGGGGCACCCCTCCACTTT
D gene: TRBD1; J gene: TRBJ1-5; clone size: once; V gene: TRBV2; CDR3 protein: CASSDGTGNQPQHF; CDR3 DNA: TGTGCCAGCAGTGACGGGACAGGGAATCAGCCCCAGCATTTT
D gene: .; J gene: TRBJ2-7; clone size: .; V gene: TRBV9; CDR3 protein: CASSVAIGSHEQYF; CDR3 DNA: TGTGCCAGCAGCGTAGCGATAGGGAGCCACGAGCAGTACTTC
D gene: TRBD2; J gene: TRBJ2-3; clone size: .; V gene: TRBV28; CDR3 protein: CASSNGGDTDTQYF; CDR3 DNA: TGTGCCAGCAGTAACGGGGGGGACACAGATACGCAGTATTTT
D gene: .; J gene: TRBJ1-1; clone size: .; V gene: TRBV28; CDR3 protein: CASSLGGGNTEAFF; CDR3 DNA: TGTGCCAGCAGTTTAGGGGGGGGGAACACTGAAGCTTTCTTT
D gene: .; J gene: TRBJ2-7; clone size: .; V gene: TRBV27; CDR3 protein: CASSPPSSYEQYF; CDR3 DNA: TGTGCCAGCAGTCCACCCAGCTCCTACGAGCAGTACTTC
D gene: .; J gene: TRBJ2-2; clone size: .; V gene: TRBV5-1; CDR3 protein: CASSLAASATGELFF; CDR3 DNA: TGCGCCAGCAGCTTGGCAGCTAGCGCCACCGGGGAGCTGTTTTTT
D gene: TRBD1; J gene: TRBJ1-1; clone size: .; V gene: TRBV7-9; CDR3 protein: CASSYPTGQATEAFF; CDR3 DNA: TGTGCCAGCAGCTATCCGACAGGGCAGGCCACTGAAGCTTTCTTT
D gene: .; J gene: TRBJ2-5; clone size: .; V gene: TRBV11-3; CDR3 protein: CASSLNSIETQYF; CDR3 DNA: TGTGCCAGCAGCCTAAACAGCATTGAGACCCAGTACTTC
D gene: .; J gene: TRBJ2-3; clone size: .; V gene: TRBV5-8; CDR3 protein: CASRPTGKGSDTQYF; CDR3 DNA: TGTGCCAGCAGGCCCACAGGGAAGGGGTCAGATACGCAGTATTTT
D gene: .; J gene: TRBJ2-5; clone size: few; V gene: TRBV5-1; CDR3 protein: CASSLVGVTTETQYF; CDR3 DNA: TGCGCCAGCAGCTTGGTAGGGGTGACCACAGAGACCCAGTACTTC
D gene: TRBD1; J gene: TRBJ2-7; clone size: .; V gene: TRBV6-5; CDR3 protein: CASSYSDRAQNYEQYF; CDR3 DNA: TGTGCCAGCAGTTACTCGGACAGGGCCCAAAATTACGAGCAGTACTTC
D gene: TRBD1; J gene: TRBJ1-5; clone size: .; V gene: TRBV6-1; CDR3 protein: CASSEMGQGHQPQHF; CDR3 DNA: TGTGCCAGCAGTGAAATGGGACAGGGCCATCAGCCCCAGCATTTT
D gene: TRBD1; J gene: TRBJ1-2; clone size: .; V gene: TRBV4-2; CDR3 protein: CASSQGGQGSYGYTF; CDR3 DNA: TGTGCCAGCAGCCAAGGGGGACAGGGGTCCTATGGCTACACCTTC
D gene: .; J gene: TRBJ1-3; clone size: .; V gene: TRBV29-1; CDR3 protein: CSVRPIQGQDGNTIYF; CDR3 DNA: TGCAGCGTTCGACCCATACAGGGACAAGACGGAAACACCATATATTTT
D gene: .; J gene: TRBJ2-5; clone size: .; V gene: TRBV29-1; CDR3 protein: CSVGLSQETQYF; CDR3 DNA: TGCAGCGTAGGACTCAGCCAAGAGACCCAGTACTTC
D gene: .; J gene: TRBJ2-2; clone size: .; V gene: TRBV11-2; CDR3 protein: CASSSLVQGGDTGELFF; CDR3 DNA: TGTGCCAGCAGCTCTTTGGTTCAGGGGGGAGACACCGGGGAGCTGTTTTTT
D gene: .; J gene: TRBJ1-2; clone size: many; V gene: TRBV21-1; CDR3 protein: CASSKARVPWYGYTF; CDR3 DNA: TGTGCCAGCAGCAAAGCGAGGGTGCCTTGGTATGGCTACACCTTC
D gene: .; J gene: TRBJ1-3; clone size: .; V gene: TRBV18; CDR3 protein: CASSLTGTSGNTIYF; CDR3 DNA: TGTGCCAGCTCACTTACCGGGACATCGGGAAACACCATATATTTT
D gene: TRBD1; J gene: TRBJ2-5; clone size: .; V gene: TRBV24-1; CDR3 protein: CATSQGDWQETQYF; CDR3 DNA: TGTGCCACCTCCCAGGGGGATTGGCAAGAGACCCAGTACTTC
D gene: .; J gene: TRBJ1-4; clone size: .; V gene: TRBV18; CDR3 protein: CASSAGQDEKLFF; CDR3 DNA: TGTGCCAGCTCGGCAGGGCAGGATGAAAAACTGTTTTTT
D gene: .; J gene: TRBJ2-3; clone size: few; V gene: TRBV4-2; CDR3 protein: CASSQDSTSGWDTQYF; CDR3 DNA: TGTGCCAGCAGCCAAGATAGTACTAGTGGGTGGGATACGCAGTATTTT
D gene: TRBD1; J gene: TRBJ2-5; clone size: once; V gene: TRBV15; CDR3 protein: CATSSLRGLGETQYF; CDR3 DNA: TGTGCCACCAGCAGTCTCAGGGGGCTTGGAGAGACCCAGTACTTC
D gene: TRBD2; J gene: TRBJ2-5; clone size: .; V gene: TRBV3-1/TRBV3-2; CDR3 protein: CASSQGLAVETQYF; CDR3 DNA: TGTGCCAGCAGCCAGGGACTAGCTGTCGAGACCCAGTACTTC
D gene: .; J gene: TRBJ1-1; clone size: .; V gene: TRBV21-1; CDR3 protein: CASSVQGPEAFF; CDR3 DNA: TGTGCCAGCAGCGTACAGGGACCTGAAGCTTTCTTT
D gene: .; J gene: TRBJ1-3; clone size: .; V gene: TRBV19; CDR3 protein: CASSIDPSGTGNTIYF; CDR3 DNA: TGTGCCAGTAGTATAGACCCCTCGGGTACTGGAAACACCATATATTTT
D gene: .; J gene: TRBJ2-1; clone size: .; V gene: TRBV27; CDR3 protein: CASSLGRGNNEQFF; CDR3 DNA: TGTGCCAGCAGTTTAGGCAGGGGAAACAATGAGCAGTTCTTC
D gene: .; J gene: TRBJ2-5; clone size: .; V gene: TRBV18; CDR3 protein: CASSPYRDQETQYF; CDR3 DNA: TGTGCCAGCTCACCGTACAGGGACCAAGAGACCCAGTACTTC
D gene: .; J gene: TRBJ1-1; clone size: .; V gene: TRBV25-1; CDR3 protein: CASSESSRGGRTEAFF; CDR3 DNA: TGTGCCAGCAGTGAATCGTCGAGGGGAGGGAGGACTGAAGCTTTCTTT
D gene: TRBD1; J gene: TRBJ2-3; clone size: .; V gene: TRBV11-3; CDR3 protein: CASSRGTGETDTQYF; CDR3 DNA: TGTGCCAGCAGCCGGGGGACAGGGGAAACAGATACGCAGTATTTT
D gene: .; J gene: TRBJ1-2; clone size: .; V gene: TRBV4-1; CDR3 protein: CASSQDPGGYGYTF; CDR3 DNA: TGCGCCAGCAGCCAAGATCCCGGGGGCTATGGCTACACCTTC
D gene: .; J gene: TRBJ2-7; clone size: once; V gene: TRBV4-2; CDR3 protein: CASSQGGQGSYEQYF; CDR3 DNA: TGTGCCAGCAGCCAAGGGGGTCAGGGTTCGTACGAGCAGTACTTC
D gene: .; J gene: TRBJ1-5; clone size: few; V gene: TRBV11-2; CDR3 protein: CASSLAGHNQPQHF; CDR3 DNA: TGTGCCAGCAGCTTAGCAGGGCACAATCAGCCCCAGCATTTT
D gene: TRBD2; J gene: TRBJ2-5; clone size: .; V gene: TRBV19; CDR3 protein: CASTSAGGPIETQYF; CDR3 DNA: TGTGCCAGTACCTCAGCGGGGGGGCCGATAGAGACCCAGTACTTC
D gene: .; J gene: TRBJ2-3; clone size: .; V gene: TRBV20-1; CDR3 protein: CSASPGTTDTQYF; CDR3 DNA: TGCAGTGCTAGTCCCGGGACTACAGATACGCAGTATTTT
D gene: TRBD2; J gene: TRBJ2-5; clone size: .; V gene: TRBV5-1; CDR3 protein: CASGLAGGSSETQYF; CDR3 DNA: TGCGCCAGCGGGCTAGCGGGGGGGAGTAGCGAGACCCAGTACTTC
D gene: .; J gene: TRBJ2-5; clone size: few; V gene: TRBV21-1; CDR3 protein: CASSAPGLAAEETQYF; CDR3 DNA: TGTGCCAGCAGCGCTCCGGGACTAGCAGCCGAAGAGACCCAGTACTTC
D gene: .; J gene: TRBJ1-1; clone size: .; V gene: TRBV5-6; CDR3 protein: CASSPGGGTEAFF; CDR3 DNA: TGTGCCAGCAGCCCGGGGGGGGGCACTGAAGCTTTCTTT
D gene: .; J gene: TRBJ1-2; clone size: few; V gene: TRBV5-6; CDR3 protein: CASSFGANYGYTF; CDR3 DNA: TGTGCCAGCAGCTTTGGGGCCAACTATGGCTACACCTTC